Listed below are T cell receptor beta chains from one sample, sequenced in a study of Ad26.COV2.S vaccination and SARS-CoV-2 variants. Measured with immunoSEQ multiplex PCR; TCRdb has only the in-frame clones, and not every one. The repertoire holds some 410,000 clones, with roughly 90% as singletons. The sample in question was peripheral blood, obtained in a trial of Ad26.COV2.S vaccine versus placebo. All receptors derive from a person aged 18 to 59 who received the Ad26.COV2.S COVID-19 vaccine or a placebo. Each CDR3 is given with its conserved first and last residue. Fields, in order: D gene, V gene, clone size, J gene, CDR3 protein, CDR3 DNA. The D gene is left open where the match is weak. Clone sizes are given selectively: once, few, many, or a class where the clone is expanded.

TRBD1	TRBV6-1	.	TRBJ2-7	CASSEDRDPYEQYF	TGTGCCAGCAGTGAGGACAGGGACCCCTACGAGCAGTACTTC
.	TRBV7-2	.	TRBJ2-3	CASSLTGSPADTQYF	TGTGCCAGCAGCTTAACTGGGTCGCCCGCGGATACGCAGTATTTT
TRBD1	TRBV9	.	TRBJ1-1	CASSVAPTGVTEAFF	TGTGCCAGCAGCGTAGCCCCGACAGGGGTCACTGAAGCTTTCTTT
.	TRBV5-1	.	TRBJ2-6	CASSLVEYYLGANVLTF	TGCGCCAGCAGCTTGGTGGAGTACTATCTCGGGGCCAACGTCCTGACTTTC
.	TRBV20-1	.	TRBJ2-3	CSAPGGDTQYF	TGCAGTGCCCCGGGCGGGGATACGCAGTATTTT
.	TRBV19	.	TRBJ1-1	CASSGRVRGAFF	TGTGCCAGTTCCGGGCGGGTAAGAGGAGCTTTCTTT
TRBD2	TRBV9	.	TRBJ2-3	CASSVGGSGGSTDTQYF	TGTGCCAGCAGCGTAGGAGGTAGCGGGGGTAGCACAGATACGCAGTATTTT
TRBD1	TRBV5-1	.	TRBJ1-2	CASSSQGNVNGYTF	TGCGCCAGCAGCTCACAGGGGAATGTTAATGGCTACACCTTC
TRBD2	TRBV7-2	.	TRBJ2-1	CASSPPGTSFNEQFF	TGTGCCAGCAGCCCACCCGGGACTAGCTTCAATGAGCAGTTCTTC
.	TRBV4-3	once	TRBJ2-2	CASSQLLRGAGELFF	TGCGCCAGCAGCCAGCTACTCAGGGGCGCCGGGGAGCTGTTTTTT
TRBD2	TRBV11-2	.	TRBJ2-7	CASSLSLAGGYEQYF	TGTGCCAGCAGCTTATCCCTGGCGGGGGGGTACGAGCAGTACTTC
TRBD1	TRBV7-8	.	TRBJ1-1	CASSLTGTAFF	TGTGCCAGCAGCTTGACAGGGACAGCTTTCTTT
TRBD1	TRBV29-1	.	TRBJ1-2	CSVEEWTGDGYTF	TGCAGCGTTGAAGAGTGGACAGGGGACGGCTACACCTTC
.	TRBV19	.	TRBJ2-7	CASSIAGHIYEQYF	TGTGCCAGTAGTATAGCTGGACACATCTACGAGCAGTACTTC
TRBD2	TRBV7-9	.	TRBJ2-7	CASSGLAGGQNEQYF	TGTGCCAGCAGCGGACTAGCGGGGGGCCAGAACGAGCAGTACTTC
.	TRBV2	.	TRBJ1-2	CASSEGYYGYTF	TGTGCCAGCAGTGAAGGGTATTATGGCTACACCTTC
.	TRBV12-3/TRBV12-4	.	TRBJ2-5	CASSFLGRETQYF	TGTGCCAGCAGTTTTTTGGGGAGGGAGACCCAGTACTTC
.	TRBV7-9	.	TRBJ2-1	CASSLASPPDEQFF	TGTGCCAGCAGCCTCGCCTCCCCCCCGGATGAGCAGTTCTTC
.	TRBV11-2	few	TRBJ1-1	CASSLHMGEIRTEAFF	TGTGCCAGCAGCCTCCATATGGGGGAGATTCGCACTGAAGCTTTCTTT
.	TRBV11-2	.	TRBJ1-5	CASSLSGNQPQHF	TGTGCCAGCAGCTTATCGGGGAATCAGCCCCAGCATTTT
.	TRBV11-2	.	TRBJ2-7	CASSLDLPEQYF	TGTGCCAGCAGCTTAGATCTTCCCGAGCAGTACTTC
TRBD2	TRBV3-1/TRBV3-2	.	TRBJ2-2	CASSRGLAGGSAGELFF	TGTGCCAGCAGCCGCGGACTAGCGGGGGGTTCTGCCGGGGAGCTGTTTTTT
TRBD2	TRBV11-2	once	TRBJ2-3	CASSLWAGLVTDTQYF	TGTGCCAGCAGCTTGTGGGCGGGACTAGTTACAGATACGCAGTATTTT
.	TRBV19	.	TRBJ1-2	CASSMGQLIFNYGYTF	TGTGCCAGTAGTATGGGTCAGCTCATTTTTAACTATGGCTACACCTTC
.	TRBV9	.	TRBJ1-4	CASSSPGRRPEKLFF	TGTGCCAGCAGCTCCCCAGGAAGGCGGCCTGAAAAACTGTTTTTT
.	TRBV5-1	.	TRBJ2-1	CASSLEEGGSRLFF	TGCGCCAGCAGCTTGGAGGAGGGGGGATCCCGCTTGTTCTTC
TRBD1	TRBV29-1	.	TRBJ1-1	CSALGQGDTEAFF	TGCAGCGCCTTAGGACAGGGTGATACTGAAGCTTTCTTT
.	TRBV9	.	TRBJ2-3	CASGKQGSDTQYF	TGTGCCAGCGGCAAACAGGGATCAGATACGCAGTATTTT
TRBD1	TRBV30	.	TRBJ1-2	CASEAGGNTF	TGTGCCTCTGAGGCAGGGGGCAACACCTTC
.	TRBV7-5	.	TRBJ2-3	CARSICPDRSTDTQYF	TGTGCCAGAAGCATATGTCCGGACAGGAGCACAGATACGCAGTATTTT
.	TRBV21-1	.	TRBJ2-5	CASRRPGTQYF	TGTGCCAGCAGACGCCCCGGGACCCAGTACTTC
TRBD1	TRBV20-1	.	TRBJ1-2	CSASTPGQGIRGYTF	TGCAGTGCTAGTACACCGGGACAGGGCATAAGGGGCTACACCTTC
TRBD1	TRBV18	once	TRBJ2-7	CASSLMIGQGAAYEQYF	TGTGCCAGCTCACTTATGATAGGACAGGGGGCAGCCTACGAGCAGTACTTC
.	TRBV7-9	.	TRBJ2-5	CASSLESQETQYF	TGTGCCAGCAGCTTAGAGAGCCAAGAGACCCAGTACTTC
TRBD2	TRBV5-5	once	TRBJ2-5	CASSSPTSETQYF	TGTGCCAGCAGCTCGCCGACTAGCGAGACCCAGTACTTC
TRBD1	TRBV5-6	.	TRBJ1-5	CASSLGQGGVGNQPQHF	TGTGCCAGCAGCTTAGGACAGGGAGGAGTAGGCAATCAGCCCCAGCATTTT
.	TRBV6-2/TRBV6-3	.	TRBJ2-7	CASSYSRQLYEQYF	TGTGCCAGCAGTTACTCGAGACAGCTCTACGAGCAGTACTTC
.	TRBV7-9	.	TRBJ1-2	CASSPSRQPLHSEGYTF	TGTGCCAGCAGCCCTTCCCGGCAACCCCTGCATAGTGAGGGCTACACCTTC
.	TRBV28	.	TRBJ2-7	CASRAHYEQYF	TGTGCCAGCAGGGCTCACTACGAGCAGTACTTC
.	TRBV7-6	.	TRBJ2-2	CASSLLGGTNTGELFF	TGTGCCAGCAGCTTACTTGGGGGGACGAACACCGGGGAGCTGTTTTTT
.	TRBV6-2/TRBV6-3	few	TRBJ2-3	CASSKKDEPTDTQYF	TGTGCCAGCAGTAAAAAGGACGAGCCGACAGATACGCAGTATTTT
.	TRBV7-9	.	TRBJ2-1	CASSPGVRGDNEQFF	TGTGCCAGCAGCCCCGGCGTGAGAGGGGATAATGAGCAGTTCTTC
TRBD2	TRBV9	.	TRBJ2-1	CASSVDGGRAYNEQFF	TGTGCCAGCAGCGTAGACGGAGGGAGGGCCTACAATGAGCAGTTCTTC
TRBD1	TRBV5-6	.	TRBJ2-7	CASSSQQGAVHEQYF	TGTGCCAGCAGCTCCCAGCAGGGGGCTGTTCACGAGCAGTACTTC
TRBD1	TRBV4-3	.	TRBJ2-2	CASSLGQGFGTGELFF	TGCGCCAGCAGCCTAGGACAGGGTTTTGGCACCGGGGAGCTGTTTTTT
.	TRBV6-5	.	TRBJ1-5	CASSLAYQPQHF	TGTGCCAGCAGCCTAGCTTATCAGCCCCAGCATTTT